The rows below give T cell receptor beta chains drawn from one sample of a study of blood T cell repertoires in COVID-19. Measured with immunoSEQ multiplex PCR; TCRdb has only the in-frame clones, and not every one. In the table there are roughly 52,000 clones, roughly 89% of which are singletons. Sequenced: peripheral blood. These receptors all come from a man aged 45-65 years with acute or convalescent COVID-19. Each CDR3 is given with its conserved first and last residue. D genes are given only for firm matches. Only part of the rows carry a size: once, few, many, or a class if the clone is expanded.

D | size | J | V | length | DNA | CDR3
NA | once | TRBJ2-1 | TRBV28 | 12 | TGTGCCAGCAGTACAGGCCTCAATGAGCAGTTCTTC | CASSTGLNEQFF
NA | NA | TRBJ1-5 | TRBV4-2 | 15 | TGTGCCAGCAGCCAAGATCATGCCGGGAACCAGCCCCAGCATTTT | CASSQDHAGNQPQHF
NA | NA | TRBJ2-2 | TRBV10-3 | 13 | TGTGCCATCAGGGACTACAACACCGGGGAGCTGTTTTTT | CAIRDYNTGELFF
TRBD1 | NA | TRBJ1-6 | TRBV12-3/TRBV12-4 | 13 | TGTGCCAGCAGTTCGACAGGGGGCAAGGCCCTCCACTTT | CASSSTGGKALHF
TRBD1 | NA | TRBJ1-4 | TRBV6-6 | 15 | TGTGCCAGCAGTTGGGCAGGGGGTCGTAATGAAAAACTGTTTTTT | CASSWAGGRNEKLFF
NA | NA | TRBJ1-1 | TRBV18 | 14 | TGTGCCAGCTCACCATCGACAGCGAACACTGAAGCTTTCTTT | CASSPSTANTEAFF
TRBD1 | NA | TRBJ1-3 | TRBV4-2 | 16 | TGTGCCAGCAGCCAGTCACAGGGGAACCTTGGAAACACCATATATTTT | CASSQSQGNLGNTIYF
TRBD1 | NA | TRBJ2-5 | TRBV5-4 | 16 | TGTGCCAGCAGCTTTCGGCTCGGGACAGTCCAAGAGACCCAGTACTTC | CASSFRLGTVQETQYF
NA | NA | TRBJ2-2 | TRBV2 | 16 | TGTGCCAGCAGCGAAACCGGGACAAGGAAGACCGGGGAGCTGTTTTTT | CASSETGTRKTGELFF
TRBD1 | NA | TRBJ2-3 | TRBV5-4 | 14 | TGTGCCAGCAGCCCGGGACAGGGGTTAGATACGCAGTATTTT | CASSPGQGLDTQYF
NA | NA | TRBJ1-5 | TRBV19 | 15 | TGTGCCAGTAGCCCAACAGGGAACCGCGATCAGCCCCAGCATTTT | CASSPTGNRDQPQHF
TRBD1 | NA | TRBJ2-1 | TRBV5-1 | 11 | TGCGCCAGCGCAGGGGGTTATGAGCAGTTCTTC | CASAGGYEQFF
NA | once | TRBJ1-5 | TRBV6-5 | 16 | TGTGCCAGCAGTTACCACCCCCAAGCCAGCAATCAGCCCCAGCATTTT | CASSYHPQASNQPQHF
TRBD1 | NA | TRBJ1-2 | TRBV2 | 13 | TGTGCCAGCATAGGACAGGGGGCGGCTGGCTACACCTTC | CASIGQGAAGYTF
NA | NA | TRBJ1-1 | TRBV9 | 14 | TGTGCCAGCAGCCGAGCGGGGGCGAACACTGAAGCTTTCTTT | CASSRAGANTEAFF
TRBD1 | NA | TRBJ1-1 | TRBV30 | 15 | TGTGCCTGGAGTCCCTACGAGGGGGCGAACACTGAAGCTTTCTTT | CAWSPYEGANTEAFF
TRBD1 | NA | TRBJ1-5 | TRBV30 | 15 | TGTGCCTGGAGTGTACAGGGGACCCTCGCGGGGCCCCAGCATTTT | CAWSVQGTLAGPQHF
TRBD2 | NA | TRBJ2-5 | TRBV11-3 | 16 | TGTGCCAGCAGCCTCGGACTAGCGGGAGTACAAGAGACCCAGTACTTC | CASSLGLAGVQETQYF